This T cell receptor beta chain comes out of a study of regulatory T cells in long-lasting Graves disease. This clonotype was found many times. The CDR3 has 15 residues. The V gene end was trimmed by 5 bases and the J gene end by 5 bases; junction bases not matched to a gene: 3. Germline V gives CDR1 GTSNPN, CDR2 SVGIG (reference sequence). According to the study, TCR beta libraries were built with iRepertoire HTBI primers and CDR3-region Arm-PCR. MiXCR, run by TCRdb on the multiplex PCR reads, gives a single entry per CDR3 protein. This table has over 500,000 distinct CDR3 sequences, about 16% appearing once. Time point: newly diagnosed GD, antithyroid drugs for less than 3 months. With RNA extracted from PBMCs as input, the TCR library was made. This sample was shared with a second study, whose subject was T cells in Graves' hyperthyroidism and ophthalmopathy.

The sequenced sample was peripheral blood mononuclear cells (PBMCs), obtained at new diagnosis, from a patient treated with antithyroid drugs. The TCR originated in a man aged 18-30 years with Graves disease. V usage is TRBV30 and J usage is TRBJ2-1; 16 positions match TRBD2. The CDR3 region is CAWGTSGRVHNEQFF. CDR3 DNA sequence: TGTGCCTGGGGGACTAGCGGGAGGGTACACAATGAGCAGTTCTTC.